The entry below describes one T cell receptor (beta chain). In the authors' workflow: The authors estimated nucleated cell counts from reference gene primer amplification. Generated by immunoSEQ multiplex PCR, the TCRdb table keeps only in-frame clones and is missing some. V and J calls and clone size follow that table, whereas D and trimming were derived from the DNA. The table includes some 290,000 clones, about nine tenths detected once. The CDR3 sequence is 14 residues long. The V gene lost 5 bases and the J gene lost 1 base, with 11 bases spanning the gap. The germline CDR1 and CDR2 sequences are SGHNT and YENEEA. This entry belongs to a study of blood T cell repertoires in COVID-19. Overall study context: Samples came from the United States, Italy and Spain, spanning acute and convalescent COVID-19.

Seattle patient enrollment occurred during active infection, with longitudinal follow-up thereafter. V is TRBV11-3 and J is TRBJ2-5; D is perhaps TRBD2 (5 bases). Sequencing input: peripheral blood. This clonotype was sampled from a woman in her 30s with COVID-19, enrolled during active disease. The chain's CDR3 is CASSPGGSQETQYF. The CDR3 DNA reads TGTGCCAGCAGCCCCGGTGGGAGCCAAGAGACCCAGTACTTC.